The 19 T cell receptor beta chains below all came from one sample that was sequenced in a study of cytomegalovirus exposure and HLA in healthy donors. Here immunoSEQ multiplex PCR was the method, and the copy in TCRdb shows in-frame clones only, minus some. The sample records 150,000 to 200,000 clones, 85% to 90% being singletons. Source material: PBMCs. Receptors were obtained from a woman in her 30s in good health and CMV-seronegative.

The chain couples TRBV6-5 to TRBJ2-7; 7 nucleotides match TRBD1. CDR3 length equals 15 residues. Germline V gene data show CDR1 as MNHEY and CDR2 as SVGAGI. Unmatched junction bases numbered 14, after V lost 7 bases and J lost 5 bases. CDR3 in DNA: TGTGCCAGCATTGGGACAGACTACCCCACTAACGAGCAGTACTTC. Protein: CASIGTDYPTNEQYF.

In this sample, this clone turned up a few times. DNA of the CDR3: TGTGCCACCAGCAGGGGACAGGGAGAAGGAAACACCATATATTTT. Translating it yields CATSRGQGEGNTIYF. The J gene is TRBJ1-3, the V gene TRBV15; 9 bases fit TRBD1. This CDR3 region has 15 residues. V trimming: 3 bases; J trimming: 4 bases; junction bases outside the gene matches: 4. Germline assignment: CDR1 LNHNV and CDR2 YYDKDF (reference sequence).

This sequence joins TRBV27 and TRBJ1-5; no definite D call. The CDR3 consists of 15 residues. Trimming took 0 bases from V and 1 from J, leaving 7 bases between them. Germline CDR1 MNHEY, CDR2 SMNVEV (reference sequence). CDR3 sequence reads: CASSLSFRSNQPQHF. Here the CDR3 DNA reads TGTGCCAGCAGTTTATCGTTCAGGAGCAATCAGCCCCAGCATTTT.

V gene TRBV18 combines with J gene TRBJ2-3, with TRBD2 matching over 9 bases. The CDR3 is made up of 14 amino acids. The germline V gene encodes CDR1 KGHSH and CDR2 LQKENI. V was clipped by 0 bases and J by 10 bases; unmatched bases: 5. CDR3 nucleotides: TGTGCCAGCTCACCACCGTCTAGCGGGGCTGCGCAGTATTTT. This encodes CASSPPSSGAAQYF.

The chain recombines TRBV2 with TRBJ1-2, with unresolved D. Germline V lookup: CDR1 SNHLY, CDR2 FYNNEI. V was clipped by 7 bases and J by 7 bases, with 25 bases between them. This CDR3 comprises 16 residues. CDR3 residues: CASNSLGGRLIGGYTF. The CDR3 DNA reads TGTGCCAGCAATTCTCTAGGAGGACGGCTGATTGGTGGCTACACCTTC.

V is TRBV10-3 and J is TRBJ2-7; TRBD1 matches 8 bases. The CDR3 is 15 amino acids. The V gene's germline CDR1 is ENHRY and CDR2 SYGVKD. With 3 bases clipped from V and 1 base from J, the junction kept 5 bases outside the gene matches. CDR3 coding DNA: TGTGCCATCAGTGATCCAGGGGGCGCGTCCTACGAGCAGTACTTC. Residues: CAISDPGGASYEQYF.

The chain carries TRBV29-1 and TRBJ2-3, with D unresolved. Trimming removed 3 bases at V and 4 bases at J, with 8 bases between. The CDR3 runs to 12 residues. The V gene's germline CDR1 is SQVTM and CDR2 ANQGSEA. The DNA for the CDR3 is TGCAGCGTTGACATCGCGGCAGATACGCAGTATTTT. It is translated as CSVDIAADTQYF.

The chain joins TRBV5-6 to TRBJ2-1, with D possibly being TRBD2 (5 bases). The V end was cut by 5 bases, the J end by 3 bases, with 9 bases between. Germline CDR1 and CDR2: SGHDT and YYEEEE. The CDR3 loop spans 13 amino acids. The CDR3 region is CASRYRGYNEQFF. Written as DNA, the CDR3 is TGTGCCAGCAGATATCGGGGCTACAATGAGCAGTTCTTC.

The chain links TRBV19 to TRBJ2-3; no reliable D call. Per germline, CDR1 LNHDA and CDR2 SQIVND (reference sequence). V lost 3 bases to trimming and J lost 4 bases, with 8 bases between them. The CDR3 sequence is 13 residues long. This chain's CDR3 is CASSIILADTQYF. In DNA, the CDR3 is TGTGCCAGTAGTATTATTCTTGCAGATACGCAGTATTTT. The variable domain in full, with the rest retrieved from reference TRBV19 and TRBJ2-3, is DGGITQSPKYLFRKEGQNVTLSCEQNLNHDAMYWYRQDPGQGLRLIYYSQIVNDFQKGDIAEGYSVSREKKESFPLTVTSAQKNPTAFYLCASSIILADTQYFGPGTRLTVL.

V usage is TRBV5-4 and J usage is TRBJ2-5; D gene ambiguous. The CDR3 has 14 residues. V was shortened by 4 bases and J by 4 bases, with 14 bases between the two germline ends. CDR1 is SGHNT and CDR2 is YYREEE in the germline V gene (reference sequence). The chain's CDR3 is CASSPKRSGETQYF. The CDR3 DNA reads TGTGCCAGCAGCCCGAAAAGGAGTGGAGAGACCCAGTACTTC.

This clone is a singleton in its sample. The J gene is TRBJ2-5, the V gene TRBV4-2; 15 bases map to TRBD2. Germline V lookup: CDR1 LGHNA, CDR2 YNFKEQ. After removal of 0 bases from V and 5 bases from J, the junction contained 7 bases not matched to a gene. The CDR3 extends over 18 amino acids. The CDR3 protein is CASSQETAGLAGGETQYF. The DNA of the CDR3 is TGTGCCAGCAGCCAAGAGACGGCCGGACTAGCGGGGGGGGAGACCCAGTACTTC.

The chain employs TRBV15 and TRBJ1-2; no definite D call. This CDR3 has 14 residues. V lost 1 base to trimming and J lost 3 bases, with 9 bases between them. Germline CDR1 and CDR2: LNHNV and YYDKDF (reference sequence). The CDR3 DNA sequence: TGTGCCACCAGCAGAGGTGGTGCAGACTATGGCTACACCTTC. Its protein product is CATSRGGADYGYTF.

This clone was seen only once. V gene TRBV19 combines with J gene TRBJ2-1; 12 bases are shared with TRBD2. Trimming at V came to 3 bases and at J to 7 bases, leaving 4 bases not matched to a gene. The CDR3 extends over 15 amino acids. From germline, CDR1 is LNHDA and CDR2 SQIVND (reference sequence). The CDR3 loop is CASSMTSGGRNEQFF. The DNA of the CDR3 is TGTGCCAGTAGTATGACTAGCGGGGGTCGAAATGAGCAGTTCTTC.

This clone occurred a few times. The chain recombines TRBV30 with TRBJ1-1; tentatively, D is TRBD1 (6 bases). Germline loops: CDR1 GTSNPN, CDR2 SVGIG (reference sequence). The V end was cut by 4 bases, the J end by 6 bases, with 21 bases between. CDR3 size: 15 residues. CDR3 region: CAWTKGGTPPAEAFF. DNA for the CDR3: TGTGCCTGGACTAAGGGGGGGACACCTCCCGCTGAAGCTTTCTTT.

V usage is TRBV7-9 and J usage is TRBJ2-2; D might be TRBD2 (5 bases). With 1 base removed from V and 6 bases from J, the gap between germline ends came to 12 bases. The germline CDR1 and CDR2 sequences are SEHNR and FQNEAQ (reference sequence). This CDR3 is 15 amino acids long. This CDR3 is CASSLVSSGAGELFF. The CDR3 DNA reads TGTGCCAGCAGCTTAGTGTCGTCCGGGGCCGGGGAGCTGTTTTTT. Filled out from reference TRBV7-9 and TRBJ2-2, the complete variable domain reads DTGVSQNPRHKITKRGQNVTFRCDPISEHNRLYWYRQTLGQGPEFLTYFQNEAQLEKSRLLSDRFSAERPKGSFSTLEIQRTEQGDSAMYLCASSLVSSGAGELFFGEGSRLTVL.

The rearrangement joins TRBV14 to TRBJ2-3; a weak D match, TRBD2 (5 bases). The CDR3 length is 16 residues. V was trimmed by 4 bases and J by 4 bases, leaving 18 bases between them. CDR1 and CDR2 from the germline V gene are SGHDN and FVKESK. For the CDR3, the DNA is TGTGCCAGCAGCCCGGGGAAGTCGGAGTTTTCAGATACGCAGTATTTT. Its translation: CASSPGKSEFSDTQYF.

The gene calls are TRBV4-1 and TRBJ1-3; D possibly corresponds to TRBD1 (6 bases). The germline CDR1 and CDR2 sequences are MGHRA and YSYEKL. The CDR3 sequence is 16 residues long. Trimming cost V 0 bases and J 0 bases, with 9 bases left between them. For the CDR3, the DNA is TGCGCCAGCAGCCAAGAAAACAGGGCCTCTGGAAACACCATATATTTT. This codes for CASSQENRASGNTIYF.

The gene calls are TRBV10-1 and TRBJ2-5; the match to TRBD1 covers 8 bases. Germline V gene lookup returns CDR1 WNHNN and CDR2 SYGVQD (reference sequence). CDR3 size: 15 residues. V trimming: 3 bases; J trimming: 4 bases; junction bases outside the gene matches: 7. Here the CDR3 reads CASSEQGGSRETQYF. In DNA, the CDR3 is TGCGCCAGCAGTGAACAGGGGGGATCACGAGAGACCCAGTACTTC.

This chain connects TRBV11-2 to TRBJ1-2; the match to TRBD1 covers 9 bases. This CDR3 contains 14 residues. V trimming: 3 bases; J trimming: 4 bases; junction bases outside the gene matches: 3. Germline V CDR1 and CDR2: SGHAT, FQNNGV. In DNA, the CDR3 is TGTGCCAGCAGCTTTGAGGACAGGGGCTATGGCTACACCTTC. It specifies CASSFEDRGYGYTF. The whole variable domain, remainder taken from reference TRBV11-2 and TRBJ1-2, is EAGVAQSPRYKIIEKRQSVAFWCNPISGHATLYWYQQILGQGPKLLIQFQNNGVVDDSQLPKDRFSAERLKGVDSTLKIQPAKLEDSAVYLCASSFEDRGYGYTFGSGTRLTVV.